What follows are 17 T cell receptor beta chains derived from one specimen sequenced in a study of regulatory T cells in long-lasting Graves disease. Through Arm-PCR of CDR3 regions and iRepertoire HTBI primers, TCR beta libraries were built. MiXCR, applied by TCRdb to the multiplex PCR reads, yields one record per CDR3 protein. Found here are some 230,000 distinct CDR3 sequences, around 16% of them singletons; the top ten hold roughly a fifth. Time point here: newly diagnosed GD, antithyroid drugs for less than 3 months. Extracted PBMC RNA gave rise to the TCR library. The material was peripheral blood mononuclear cells (PBMCs), obtained at new diagnosis, from a patient treated with antithyroid drugs. The receptors here all came from a female donor with Graves disease.

Points on this clonotype: A much larger clonotype is one base distant, so this may be a read error. The chain couples TRBV20-1 to TRBJ1-2, with 9 bases identical to TRBD1. The germline V gene encodes CDR1 DFQATT and CDR2 SNEGSKA (reference sequence). There are 16 residues in the CDR3. CDR3 sequence: CSARPNSGTGYYDYTF. The CDR3 DNA is TGCAGTGCTAGACCTAACTCCGGGACAGGGTACTATGACTACACCTTC.

This clonotype was counted ten times or more. V gene TRBV2 combines with J gene TRBJ2-2, with TRBD1 identical over 10 bases. The CDR3 is 16 amino acids. The germline V gene encodes CDR1 SNHLY and CDR2 FYNNEI. V lost 6 bases, J lost 4 bases, and 8 bases stayed unmatched. CDR3 bases: TGTGCCAGCAGCCGACAGGGGGCGCGTAGCACCGGGGAGCTGTTTTTT. Amino acids: CASSRQGARSTGELFF. The whole variable domain, filled in from reference TRBV2 and TRBJ2-2, reads EPEVTQTPSHQVTQMGQEVILRCVPISNHLYFYWYRQILGQKVEFLVSFYNNEISEKSEIFDDQFSVERPDGSNFTLKIRSTKLEDSAMYFCASSRQGARSTGELFFGEGSRLTVL.

To note about this clonotype: The CDR3 carries no conserved terminal phenylalanine or tryptophan, so it likely arises from a read error. This chain joins TRBV3-1 and TRBJ2-7; D is possibly TRBD1 (5 bases). V was shortened by 6 bases and J by 2 bases, with 17 bases between the two germline ends. There are 15 residues in the CDR3. The germline V gene encodes CDR1 LGHDT and CDR2 YNNKEL (reference sequence). The CDR3 is CASSYAGRVPYEQYL. The DNA for the CDR3 is TGTGCCAGCAGTTACGCTGGCAGGGTCCCCTACGAGCAGTACCTC.

In this sample, this clonotype turned up many times. This sequence joins TRBV7-3 and TRBJ2-3, with 11 bases identical to TRBD2. Germline V CDR1 and CDR2: SGHTA, FQGTGA. The junction had 9 bases not matched to a gene; V was cut back by 5 bases and J by 5 bases. The CDR3 has 16 amino acids. CDR3 protein: CASSLVAGGPGDTQYF. The CDR3 DNA reads as TGTGCCAGCAGCCTCGTAGCGGGAGGGCCGGGAGATACGCAGTATTTT. The full variable domain, rest sourced from reference TRBV7-3 and TRBJ2-3, is GAGVSQTPSNKVTEKGKYVELRCDPISGHTALYWYRQSLGQGPEFLIYFQGTGAADDSGLPNDRFFAVRPEGSVSTLKIQRTERGDSAVYLCASSLVAGGPGDTQYFGPGTRLTVL.

The sample holds many counts of this clonotype. The rearrangement joins TRBV12-3 or TRBV12-4 to TRBJ1-4, with D possibly being TRBD1 (5 bases). This CDR3 has 13 amino acids. Trimming stripped 7 bases from V and 7 bases from J, with 13 bases between. The CDR3 sequence: CASKEGAGEKLFF. DNA of the CDR3: TGTGCCAGCAAAGAAGGGGCTGGTGAAAAACTGTTTTTT.

This clonotype has ten or more counts. This chain connects TRBV6-1 to TRBJ2-3; 7 bases agree with TRBD2. The CDR3 is made up of 15 amino acids. Germline V lookup: CDR1 MNHNS, CDR2 SASEGT. The ends lost 5 bases at V and 3 bases at J; junction bases unmatched: 8. This chain's CDR3 is CASSTGRELTDTQYF. CDR3 sequence (DNA): TGTGCCAGCAGTACGGGGCGGGAGCTTACAGATACGCAGTATTTT.

Ten or more counts support this clonotype. The chain is built from TRBV20-1 and TRBJ2-3; D gene ambiguous. Germline values: CDR1 DFQATT, CDR2 SNEGSKA (reference sequence). V lost 6 bases, J lost 0 bases, and 16 bases lay in between. The CDR3 is 15 amino acids. DNA of the CDR3: TGCAGTGCCAGCCGTGGCTCAATAAGCACAGATACGCAGTATTTT. Amino acid sequence: CSASRGSISTDTQYF.

This clonotype was counted between two and nine times. This chain connects TRBV7-9 to TRBJ2-2; 8 bases fit TRBD2. CDR1 is SEHNR and CDR2 is FQNEAQ in the germline V gene (reference sequence). The CDR3 has 16 residues. V shed 5 bases and J 7 bases; nucleotides not matched to a gene: 12. CDR3 region: CASSTSAGALVGELFF. The CDR3 DNA follows: TGTGCCAGCAGCACATCAGCGGGAGCTCTGGTCGGGGAGCTGTTTTTT.

This clonotype has a count of ten or more. The genes are TRBV6-2 or TRBV6-3 and TRBJ2-5; TRBD1 matches 9 bases. The CDR3 runs 14 residues. Looked up from germline, CDR1 is MNHEY and CDR2 is SVGEGT. Trimming removed 5 bases from V and 8 bases from J; junction bases left unmatched: 9. The CDR3 DNA reads TGTGCCAGCAGTCACCGGGACAGGGTCACTACCCAGTACTTC. Translation gives CASSHRDRVTTQYF.

This clonotype was seen ten or more times. The chain carries TRBV28 and TRBJ1-1; no definite D call. CDR3 length: 14 amino acids. Germline V lookup: CDR1 MDHEN, CDR2 SYDVKM. V gave up 2 bases and J gave up 0 bases, with 7 bases separating them. CDR3 nucleotide sequence: TGTGCCAGCAGTTTAGTACGGATGAACACTGAAGCTTTCTTT. As protein: CASSLVRMNTEAFF.

This clonotype was seen many times. The DNA of the CDR3 is TGCGCCAGCAGCTTGGATGTAGGGACCTATAATTCACCCCTCCACTTT. Its protein is CASSLDVGTYNSPLHF. This sequence joins TRBV5-1 and TRBJ1-6; no firm D call. The CDR3 length is 16 residues. The ends were cut back, 0 bases at V and 2 bases at J, with 9 bases in the middle. Germline V gives CDR1 SGHRS, CDR2 YFSETQ. The variable domain in full, completed from reference TRBV5-1 and TRBJ1-6, reads KAGVTQTPRYLIKTRGQQVTLSCSPISGHRSVSWYQQTPGQGLQFLFEYFSETQRNKGNFPGRFSGRQFSNSRSEMNVSTLELGDSALYLCASSLDVGTYNSPLHFGNGTRLTVT.

V and J are TRBV6-1 and TRBJ2-7; weak D call: TRBD1 (6 bases). The CDR3 runs 15 residues. From germline, CDR1 is MNHNS and CDR2 SASEGT. The germline V and J ends were trimmed by 5 bases and 4 bases, with 18 bases remaining between them. CDR3 in amino acids: CASSRPTGTIYEQYF. For the CDR3, the DNA is TGTGCCAGCAGTCGACCCACCGGGACAATTTACGAGCAGTACTTC.

The table lists this clonotype with many counts. The chain links TRBV9 to TRBJ1-1, with D perhaps matching TRBD1 (6 bases). Looked up from germline, CDR1 is SGDLS and CDR2 is YYNGEE. The V gene lost 0 bases and the J gene lost 7 bases, with 10 bases spanning the gap. The CDR3 is 13 amino acids. The CDR3 reads CASSVEGGIEAFF. CDR3 in DNA: TGTGCCAGCAGCGTAGAGGGGGGAATTGAAGCTTTCTTT.

This clonotype was recorded a few times. V and J are TRBV25-1 and TRBJ2-5; TRBD1 matches at 7 bases. The junction had 3 bases not matched to a gene; V was cut back by 6 bases and J by 5 bases. Germline values: CDR1 MGHDK, CDR2 SYGVNS. The CDR3 loop spans 12 amino acids. The DNA for the CDR3 is TGTGCCAGCAGGACAGGGTTCGAGACCCAGTACTTC. Its translation: CASRTGFETQYF. Drawing the rest from reference TRBV25-1 and TRBJ2-5, the complete variable domain is EADIYQTPRYLVIGTGKKITLECSQTMGHDKMYWYQQDPGMELHLIHYSYGVNSTEKGDLSSESTVSRIRTEHFPLTLESARPSHTSQYLCASRTGFETQYFGPGTRLLVL.

In its sample, this clonotype was seen many times. This chain links TRBV2 with TRBJ1-1, with 8 bases lining up with TRBD1. The V segment lost 7 bases and the J segment 6 bases; nucleotides outside the gene matches: 7. In germline, CDR1 is SNHLY, CDR2 FYNNEI. This CDR3 has 13 residues. The CDR3 loop reads CASIKTGVSEAFF. The DNA of the CDR3 is TGTGCCAGCATTAAGACAGGGGTTTCTGAAGCTTTCTTT. The variable domain in full, with the rest retrieved from reference TRBV2 and TRBJ1-1, is EPEVTQTPSHQVTQMGQEVILRCVPISNHLYFYWYRQILGQKVEFLVSFYNNEISEKSEIFDDQFSVERPDGSNFTLKIRSTKLEDSAMYFCASIKTGVSEAFFGQGTRLTVV.

This clonotype was recorded many times. The chain joins TRBV11-3 to TRBJ1-1; D gene ambiguous. CDR1 and CDR2 from the germline V gene are SGHNT and YENEEA. Trimming pared 1 base from V and 4 bases from J, leaving 7 bases between. CDR3 length equals 13 residues. CDR3 bases: TGTGCCAGCAGCTTAGGGGTTCCCACTGAAGCTTTCTTT. This encodes CASSLGVPTEAFF.

This clonotype has at least ten counts. The CDR3 nucleotides read TGCAGTGCTAGAGATCCGCTAGCACAGTCCTACAATGAGCAGTTCTTC. Its protein is CSARDPLAQSYNEQFF. The J gene is TRBJ2-1, the V gene TRBV20-1; D is perhaps TRBD2 (5 bases). CDR1 is DFQATT, CDR2 SNEGSKA, per germline (reference sequence). V was trimmed by 0 bases and J by 1 base, leaving 13 bases between them. This CDR3 region has 16 residues.